One TCR beta chain is described in this entry. These data are taken from a study of blood T cell repertoires in COVID-19. Overall study: Sites in the United States, Italy and Spain provided acute and convalescent COVID-19 samples. Sources were T cells, B-cell-depleted T cells, or PBMCs; the material itself was cDNA or gDNA.

Germline V gene lookup returns CDR1 SEHNR and CDR2 FQNEAQ (reference sequence). Trimming stripped 2 bases from V and 4 bases from J, with 9 bases between. This CDR3 region has 14 residues. As handled by the study authors: Scientists estimated how many nucleated cells there were by amplifying reference gene primers. TCRdb's table, derived via immunoSEQ multiplex PCR, lists solely in-frame clones and lacks some. The V and J calls and the clone size are those of that table, but D and trimming were determined from the DNA. The sample has about 280,000 clones; 80% to 90% are singletons. This clonotype was obtained from a woman aged 50 to 65 who had recovered from COVID-19. The chain joins TRBV7-9 to TRBJ2-1, with D unresolved. Material: peripheral blood. This CDR3 reads CASSLSQNYNEQFF. The CDR3 region has the DNA TGTGCCAGCAGCTTAAGTCAGAATTACAATGAGCAGTTCTTC.